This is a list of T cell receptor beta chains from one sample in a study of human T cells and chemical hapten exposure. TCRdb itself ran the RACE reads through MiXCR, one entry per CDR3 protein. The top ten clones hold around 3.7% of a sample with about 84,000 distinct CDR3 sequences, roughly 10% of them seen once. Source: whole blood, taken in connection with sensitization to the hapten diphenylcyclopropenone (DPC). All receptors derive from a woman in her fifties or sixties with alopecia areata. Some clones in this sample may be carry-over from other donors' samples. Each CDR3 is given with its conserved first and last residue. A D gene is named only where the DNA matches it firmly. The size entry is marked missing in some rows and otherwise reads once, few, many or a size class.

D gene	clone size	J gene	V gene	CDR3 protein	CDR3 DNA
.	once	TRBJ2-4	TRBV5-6	CASSLIGQAKNIQYF	TGTGCCAGCAGCTTGATTGGCCAAGCCAAAAACATTCAGTACTTC
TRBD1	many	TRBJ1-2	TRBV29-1	CSLQGAEGYTF	TGCAGCTTACAGGGGGCGGAGGGCTACACCTTC
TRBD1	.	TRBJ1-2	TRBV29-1	CSVETGARGYGYTF	TGCAGCGTTGAAACAGGGGCGCGAGGCTATGGCTACACCTTC
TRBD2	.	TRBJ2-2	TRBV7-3	CASSFSPGLPNTGELFF	TGTGCCAGCAGCTTTTCTCCGGGACTACCGAACACCGGGGAGCTGTTTTTT
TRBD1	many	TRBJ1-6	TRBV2	CASRGTAVNSPLHF	TGTGCCAGCAGGGGGACAGCCGTTAATTCACCCCTCCACTTT
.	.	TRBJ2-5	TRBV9	CASSGQADLRETQYF	TGTGCCAGCAGCGGACAAGCGGACCTACGGGAGACCCAGTACTTC
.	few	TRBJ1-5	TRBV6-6	CASSYVIGSNQPQHF	TGTGCCAGCAGTTACGTAATTGGTAGCAATCAGCCCCAGCATTTT
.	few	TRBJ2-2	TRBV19	CASSQTRGIGELFF	TGTGCCAGTAGCCAAACTCGGGGGATCGGGGAGCTGTTTTTT
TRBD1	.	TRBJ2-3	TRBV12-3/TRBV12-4	CASSPDRLPATDTQYF	TGTGCCAGCAGTCCGGACAGGTTGCCAGCCACAGATACGCAGTATTTT
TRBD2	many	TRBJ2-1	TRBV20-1	CSASPTSKEQFF	TGCAGTGCTAGCCCGACTAGCAAGGAGCAGTTCTTC
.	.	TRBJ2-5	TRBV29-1	CSVRRGPETQYF	TGCAGCGTTCGGCGGGGTCCAGAGACCCAGTACTTC
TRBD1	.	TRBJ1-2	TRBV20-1	CSASRSGQINYGYTF	TGCAGTGCTAGTAGGTCGGGACAGATAAACTATGGCTACACCTTC
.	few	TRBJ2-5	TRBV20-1	CSAPEAGLQETQYF	TGCAGTGCCCCCGAGGCAGGGCTACAAGAGACCCAGTACTTC
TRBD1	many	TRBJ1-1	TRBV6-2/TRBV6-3	CASSKKTGAEAFF	TGTGCCAGCAGCAAAAAAACAGGGGCTGAAGCTTTCTTT
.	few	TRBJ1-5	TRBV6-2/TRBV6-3	CASSYWGNQPQHF	TGTGCCAGCAGTTACTGGGGCAATCAGCCCCAGCATTTT
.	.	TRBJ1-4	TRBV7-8	CASRTGTRPEKLFF	TGTGCCAGCAGGACCGGGACCCGCCCAGAAAAACTGTTTTTT
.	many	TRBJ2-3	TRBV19	CASSREHRSGSTDTQYF	TGTGCCAGTAGTAGGGAGCATCGGAGCGGTAGCACAGATACGCAGTATTTT
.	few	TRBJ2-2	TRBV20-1	CSAAYRGGGELFF	TGCAGTGCGGCTTACAGGGGGGGCGGGGAGCTGTTTTTT
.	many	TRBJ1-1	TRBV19	CASSIDPRSTEAFF	TGTGCCAGTAGTATAGACCCCAGGTCCACTGAAGCTTTCTTT
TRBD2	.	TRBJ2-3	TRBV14	CASSLDTGTIQYF	TGTGCCAGCAGCCTGGATACCGGGACTATTCAGTATTTT
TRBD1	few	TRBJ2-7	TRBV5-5	CASSLWDRAHEQYF	TGTGCCAGCAGCTTATGGGACAGGGCCCACGAGCAGTACTTC
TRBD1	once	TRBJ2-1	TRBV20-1	CSVNLRDRVNF	TGCAGTGTCAATTTGAGGGACAGGGTTAATTTC
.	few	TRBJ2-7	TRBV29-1	CSVSWAYEQYF	TGCAGCGTGAGCTGGGCCTACGAGCAGTACTTC
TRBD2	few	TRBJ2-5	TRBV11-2	CASSPTSGTKTQYF	TGTGCCAGCAGCCCCACTAGCGGCACGAAGACCCAGTACTTC
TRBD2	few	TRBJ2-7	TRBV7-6	CASSLEGLPSGFYEQYF	TGTGCCAGCAGCTTAGAGGGTCTTCCTAGCGGATTCTACGAGCAGTACTTC
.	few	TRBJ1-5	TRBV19	CASSTLNNQPQHF	TGTGCCAGTAGTACCCTCAACAATCAGCCCCAGCATTTT
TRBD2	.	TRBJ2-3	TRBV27	CASGLAGRTDTQYF	TGTGCCAGTGGACTAGCGGGACGCACAGATACGCAGTATTTT
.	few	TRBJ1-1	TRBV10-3	CAISGKVRTEAFF	TGTGCCATCAGTGGTAAAGTCCGCACTGAAGCTTTCTTT
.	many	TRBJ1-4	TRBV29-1	CSVDDRKQLNEKLFF	TGCAGCGTTGATGATCGAAAACAGCTCAATGAAAAACTGTTTTTT
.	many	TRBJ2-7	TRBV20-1	CSAPDRQSSYEQYF	TGCAGTGCCCCGGACCGGCAAAGCTCCTACGAGCAGTACTTC
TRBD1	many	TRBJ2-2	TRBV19	CATGTGGITGELFF	TGTGCCACCGGGACAGGGGGCATAACCGGGGAGCTGTTTTTT
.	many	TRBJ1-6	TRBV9	CASSPPPGSPLHF	TGTGCCAGCAGCCCACCGCCGGGATCACCCCTCCACTTT
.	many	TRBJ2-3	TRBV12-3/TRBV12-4	CASSLKGTQYF	TGTGCCAGCAGTTTAAAGGGTACGCAGTATTTT
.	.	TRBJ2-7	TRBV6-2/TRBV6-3	CASKAGPYEQYF	TGTGCCAGCAAGGCAGGGCCCTACGAGCAGTACTTC
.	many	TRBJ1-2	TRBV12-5	CASGRTEIMGYTF	TGTGCTAGTGGCCGGACAGAGATTATGGGCTACACCTTC
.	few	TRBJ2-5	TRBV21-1	CASSKDKGRGLQETQYF	TGTGCCAGCAGCAAAGACAAAGGCAGGGGGCTCCAAGAGACCCAGTACTTC
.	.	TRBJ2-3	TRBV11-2	CASSPRLLDTQYF	TGTGCCAGCAGCCCGAGACTCTTGGATACGCAGTATTTT
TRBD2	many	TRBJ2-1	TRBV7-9	CASSWGGLADSYNEQFF	TGTGCCAGCAGCTGGGGAGGACTAGCGGATTCCTACAATGAGCAGTTCTTC
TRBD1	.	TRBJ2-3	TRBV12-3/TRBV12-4	CASSSDRVEDTQYF	TGTGCCAGCAGCTCGGACAGGGTGGAAGATACGCAGTATTTT
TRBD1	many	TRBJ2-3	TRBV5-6	CASSFPGTGTDTQYF	TGTGCCAGCAGCTTTCCCGGGACAGGGACAGATACGCAGTATTTT
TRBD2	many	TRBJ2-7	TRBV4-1	CASSQELAVRAMQYF	TGCGCCAGCAGCCAAGAACTAGCGGTGCGAGCGATGCAGTACTTC
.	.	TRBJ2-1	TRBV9	CASSATPGDHEQFF	TGTGCCAGCAGTGCAACACCAGGGGACCATGAGCAGTTCTTC
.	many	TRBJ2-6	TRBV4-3	CASSRQTGAGANVLTF	TGCGCCAGCAGCCGCCAGACAGGAGCCGGGGCCAACGTCCTGACTTTC
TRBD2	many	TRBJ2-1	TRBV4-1	CASSLRVAGPLGNEQFF	TGCGCCAGCAGCCTCCGGGTAGCGGGGCCTCTGGGGAATGAGCAGTTCTTC
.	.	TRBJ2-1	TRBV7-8	CASSSTRQHSNEQFF	TGTGCCAGCAGCTCGACCCGACAGCATAGCAATGAGCAGTTCTTC
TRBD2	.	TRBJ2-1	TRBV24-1	CATSDAGLGGGEQFF	TGTGCCACCAGTGACGCGGGACTAGGAGGGGGTGAGCAGTTCTTC
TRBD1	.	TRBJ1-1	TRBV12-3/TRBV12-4	CASRNRGLNTEAFF	TGTGCCAGCAGGAACAGGGGGCTGAACACTGAAGCTTTCTTT
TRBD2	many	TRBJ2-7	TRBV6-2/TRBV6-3	CASSRGLSYEQYF	TGTGCCAGCTCGAGGGGACTATCCTACGAGCAGTACTTC
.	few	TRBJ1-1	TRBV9	CASSVAPTDRRTEAFF	TGTGCCAGCAGCGTAGCTCCCACAGATAGGCGGACCGAAGCTTTCTTT
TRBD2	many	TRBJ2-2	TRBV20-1	CSARGGADTGELFF	TGCAGTGCCCGGGGGGGCGCGGACACCGGGGAGCTGTTTTTT
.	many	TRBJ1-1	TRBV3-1	CASSQDGTNPEAFF	TGTGCCAGCAGCCAAGATGGGACCAACCCTGAAGCTTTCTTT
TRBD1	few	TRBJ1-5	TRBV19	CASNQGAVSNQPQHF	TGTGCCAGTAACCAGGGGGCGGTAAGCAATCAGCCCCAGCATTTT
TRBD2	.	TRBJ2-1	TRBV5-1	CASSLGASGIGNEQFF	TGCGCCAGCAGCTTGGGGGCTAGCGGGATAGGGAATGAGCAGTTCTTC
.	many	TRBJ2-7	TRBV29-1	CSVQGAYEQYF	TGCAGCGTTCAGGGAGCCTACGAGCAGTACTTC
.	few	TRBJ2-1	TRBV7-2	CASSLALRVGEQFF	TGTGCCAGCAGCTTAGCCCTTAGGGTGGGTGAGCAGTTCTTC
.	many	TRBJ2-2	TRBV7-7	CASSRGENTGELFF	TGTGCTAGCAGCCGCGGAGAAAACACCGGGGAGCTGTTTTTT
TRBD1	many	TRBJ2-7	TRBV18	CASSIRDRASYEQYF	TGTGCCAGCTCAATACGGGACAGGGCATCCTACGAGCAGTACTTC